A selection of T cell receptor beta chains follows, all from one sample in a study of T cell responses to AZD1222 COVID-19 vaccine. This table comes from immunoSEQ multiplex PCR, and its TCRdb copy is limited to in-frame clones, with some not included. The sample comprises about 180,000 clones, 88% of which are singletons, and approximately 10% rests with the top ten. Sample: peripheral blood, taken 28 days after the second AZD1222 dose. All receptors come from an adult who received the AZD1222 COVID-19 vaccine. CDR3s include the opening cysteine and the closing phenylalanine or tryptophan.

>TRBV29-1
CSVEGVQDTQYF
>TRBV18
CASSPLGGQVYEQYF
>TRBV27
CASSLRAGGYQPQHF
>TRBV11-3
CASSPSGTRAYNEQFF
>TRBV5-4
CASSLRASSGNTIYF
>TRBV21-1
CASSKSSVSEGQPQHF
>TRBV19
CASSVDTRSRSNGYF
>TRBV5-5
CASSLGGLGDEQYF
>TRBV27
CASSFDRVPEKLFF
>TRBV12-5
CASGFEDTQYF
>TRBV6-5
CASSPGQGVGYTF
>TRBV28
CAARSAGGYGYTF
>TRBV7-9
CASSFRDSTDTQYF
>TRBV6-6
CASSYRGDEQYF
>TRBV5-5
CASSARNTEAFF
>TRBV6-5
CASSKNRGGTQYF
>TRBV27
CASSYTSGGRYTQYF
>TRBV13
CASSIETGTGMNTEAFF
>TRBV2
CASSSSTSNQPQHF
>TRBV5-4
CASSTRQTNTGELFF
>TRBV5-6
CASSSSGTGVHTQYF
>TRBV28
CASSLPHSGGETQYF
>TRBV27
CASSSRTGSYEQYF
>TRBV11-2
CASSLGPPRGQYF
>TRBV6-5
CASSERGDYNEQFF
>TRBV24-1
CATSDPGTGVYEQYF
>TRBV12-3/TRBV12-4
CASSLLDSYEQYF
>TRBV19
CASSIPATNTEAFF
>TRBV7-7
CASSWGPGTGELFF
>TRBV21-1
CASSTPMNTEAFF
>TRBV4-3
CASSPHHSDSYEQYF
>TRBV19
CASSIIRQGAFPNTEAFF
>TRBV18
CASSPVLQETQYF
>TRBV9
CASSVGTLSGGAYEQYF
>TRBV28
CASTPSRGLGTEAFF
>TRBV11-2
CASSLVNGGYTF
>TRBV6-1
CASSDPRDRANYGYTF
>TRBV7-3
CASSAQQGGVDGYTF
>TRBV6-6
CASSYPTGVGNTIYF
>TRBV4-1
CASSLGPGMNTEAFF
>TRBV18
CASSPTGRAYEQYF
>TRBV6-2/TRBV6-3
CASSYGSSGAPLEQYF
>TRBV9
CASSPDRGSYGYTF
>TRBV19
CASSTRQGSYEQYF
>TRBV5-1
CASSLSGRTGENYGYTF
>TRBV21-1
CASIHDRGLAGTNEQFF
>TRBV29-1
CSVQQGPNYGYTF
>TRBV6-1
CASSAYGTGFGNTIYF
>TRBV10-3
CAISDGEGNNQPQHF
>TRBV4-3
CASSQEGNTGELFF
>TRBV6-5
CASSILWGYQETQYF
>TRBV7-9
CASSLDGPSYEQYF
>TRBV7-2
CASSGTGVKFF
>TRBV28
CASSLIQAHNEQFF